This T cell receptor (beta chain) is from a study of post-analysis software for immune sequencing data (dated by TCRdb to between 2014 and 2017). Broadly, across the study: The recorded disease courses included relapsing-remitting, secondary progressive and progressive-relapsing multiple sclerosis, and some patients had no subtype annotation. A subset of samples was prepared in parallel using single-end sample barcoding, then pooled and co-amplified after Illumina adapter ligation. The multiple sclerosis patient repertoires were compared with 11 previously published healthy control repertoires from donors aged roughly 6 to 27 years. The research as a whole found: Direct clustering with F measure revealed strong co-clustering of samples prepared in the same batch, which led to a batch-effect correction. The multiple sclerosis patient group was slightly younger than the control group. Compared with controls, multiple sclerosis patients had significantly lower normalized Chao1 diversity, a finding suggesting substantial peripheral T-cell clonal expansion. Patients showed significantly higher frequencies than controls for about 5 TRBV segments, among them TRBV5-6, TRBV5-1 and TRBV20-1.

This clonotype has only a few counts. Its recognized antigen is unknown. No base qualities exist here, and no much larger clone lies one base off it. Library construction relied on PCR. The data were produced on an Illumina HiSeq 2500. To reduce PCR and sequencing biases, unique molecular identifiers were built into the TCR beta cDNA libraries. Some 500,000 cDNA molecules were obtained for every 1 to 10 million input T cells, so each molecule roughly corresponded to one T cell. The same protocol used for the earlier healthy control dataset was applied to prepare and sequence the patient libraries. Within a given batch, samples were prepared together, multiplexed and sequenced on the same HiSeq lane. From the authors' description of their analysis: Raw barcoded reads were processed with MIGEC, discarding single-read molecular identifier groups before consensus assembly and CDR3 extraction. VDJtools was used for post-analysis of the clonotype tables, with diversity normalized by down-sampling every dataset to the smallest sample size. To correct batch-related cross-sample contamination, repertoire overlap clustering matched CDR3 amino acid sequences but not nucleotide sequences. Through fastp at Q25 and MiXCR, TCRdb rebuilt clones from the public reads, retaining in-frame beta chains. All rows with the same CDR3 protein become a single entry with the most common DNA and genes. TCRdb, rather than the study authors, made the V and J calls. Across this sample there are fewer than 850,000 distinct CDR3 sequences, with 25% to 30% seen only once. The biggest ten clones account for approximately 0.55% of the sample.

Taken from the germline V gene, the CDR1 and CDR2 loops are SGDLS and YYNGEE. V is clipped by 1 base and J by 5 bases, and the sequence between their germline boundaries is 13 bases long. CDR3 length: 14 amino acids, cysteine to phenylalanine. The CDR3 DNA has 42 bases and is translated from base 1. To demonstrate the VDJtools post-analysis software, TCR beta repertoires were profiled from the peripheral blood of about a dozen young patients with multiple sclerosis. Multiple sclerosis patients were children and adolescents aged roughly 6 to 16 years. In this chain, TRBV9 is recombined with TRBJ2-7; tentative D gene TRBD2, with 6 bases matching. The sequencing sample was made of blood. The clonotype comes from a girl aged 5-17 years with multiple sclerosis. The CDR3 region reads CASSVMGGAHEQYF. The nucleotides are TGTGCCAGCAGCGTAATGGGGGGAGCCCACGAGCAGTACTTC.